The present T cell receptor beta chain was sequenced within a study of cytomegalovirus exposure and HLA in healthy donors. Across the whole study: Unique TCR beta sequences numbering approximately 120 million came from around 180 million T cells in an earlier analysis. Study observations and caveats: Trimming of TCR beta V- and J-genes showed a link, identified in a later analysis, to a missense DCLRE1C variant. Researchers counted roughly 150 TCR beta chains as cytomegalovirus-associated.

The V gene's germline CDR1 is MNHEY and CDR2 SMNVEV (reference sequence). V lost 2 bases and J lost 4, with 10 bases in between. The CDR3 length is 14 residues. PCR used 60 Vbeta primers and 13 Jbeta primers. As handled by the study authors: In a later analysis, of 80 million to 90 million unique beta chains, roughly 9.9 million appeared in at least two donors. Using immunoSEQ multiplex PCR, the repertoire was profiled, and TCRdb retains in-frame clones only, with some absent. V and J calls and clone size are as listed in that table; D and trimming were resolved from the DNA. The sample has 150,000 to 200,000 clones; about four fifths are singletons. The table lists this clone with a count of one. Its antigen is unidentified.

This TCR was recovered from a woman under 40 in good health and CMV-seronegative. Sequencing was carried out using PBMCs. This chain uses TRBV27 with TRBJ2-3; a possible D gene is TRBD2 (6 bases). The CDR3 loop reads CASSLRASADTQYF. In DNA, the CDR3 is TGTGCCAGCAGTTTAAGGGCTAGCGCAGATACGCAGTATTTT.